The subject of this entry is one T cell receptor beta chain. The CDR3 runs to 14 residues. The trim removed 6 bases at V and 4 bases at J, leaving 5 bases unmatched. Per the germline V gene, CDR1 is MDHEN and CDR2 is SYDVKM. This record belongs to a study of blood T cell repertoires in COVID-19. As for the study in general: Samples representing acute and convalescent COVID-19 were sourced from the United States, Italy and Spain. The analysed material was cDNA or gDNA that came from T cells, B-cell-depleted T cells, or PBMCs.

Patients from Seattle were sampled longitudinally, starting during active infection. Per the study methods: Nucleated cell number was recorded as an estimate derived from reference gene primer amplification. Using immunoSEQ multiplex PCR, the repertoire was profiled, and TCRdb retains in-frame clones only, with some absent. The V and J calls and clone size are taken from that table; D and trimming were inferred from the DNA. The sample holds around 60,000 clones, approximately 80% seen once. This clonotype originated in a man aged 45 to 65 with COVID-19, enrolled during active disease. V usage is TRBV28 and J usage is TRBJ2-4; 8 positions match TRBD1. Sequenced input: peripheral blood. The CDR3: CASRIGQGKNIQYF. CDR3 nucleotides: TGTGCCAGCAGGATAGGACAGGGTAAAAACATTCAGTACTTC.